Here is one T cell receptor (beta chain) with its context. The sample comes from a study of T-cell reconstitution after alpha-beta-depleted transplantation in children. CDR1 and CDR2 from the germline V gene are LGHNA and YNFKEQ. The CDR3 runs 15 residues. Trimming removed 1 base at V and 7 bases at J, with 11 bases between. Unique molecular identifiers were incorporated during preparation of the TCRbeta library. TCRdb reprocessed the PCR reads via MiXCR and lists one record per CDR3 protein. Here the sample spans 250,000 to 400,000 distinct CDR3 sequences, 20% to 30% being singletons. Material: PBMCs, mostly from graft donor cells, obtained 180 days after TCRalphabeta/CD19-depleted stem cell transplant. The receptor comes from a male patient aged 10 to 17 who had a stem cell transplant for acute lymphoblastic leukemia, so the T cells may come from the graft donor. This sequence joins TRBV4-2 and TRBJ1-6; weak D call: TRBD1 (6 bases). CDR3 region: CASSQADRTNSPLHF. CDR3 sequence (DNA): TGTGCCAGCAGCCAAGCGGACAGAACCAATTCACCCCTCCACTTT.